This T cell receptor beta chain was recovered during a study of post-analysis software for immune sequencing data. The wider study: The disease courses covered relapsing-remitting, secondary progressive and progressive-relapsing multiple sclerosis.

Of note for this clonotype: What it binds is unknown.

Study-level results: Four to six TRBV segments were more frequent in patients than controls; TRBV5-6, TRBV5-1 and TRBV20-1 belonged to this group. Compared with controls, patients showed significantly lower normalized Chao1 diversity.

Unique-molecular-identifier-tagged TCR beta cDNA libraries were used. The T cell input of about 1 to 10 million gave a few hundred thousand cDNA molecules. A single record per CDR3 protein comes from TCRdb applying MiXCR to the PCR reads. Of 750,000 to 950,000 distinct CDR3 sequences listed, approximately 53% are singletons. V was clipped by 3 bases and J by 1 base, with 13 bases between them. CDR1 and CDR2 from the germline V gene are MGHRA and YSYEKL. The CDR3 spans 15 residues. The receptor's source is a girl under 18 with multiple sclerosis. The chain employs TRBV4-1 and TRBJ2-7; the D gene could be TRBD1 or TRBD2 (5 bases each). The material sequenced was blood. CDR3: CASSQRLGPSYEQYF. CDR3 DNA sequence: TGCGCCAGCAGCCAGAGACTGGGACCTTCCTACGAGCAGTACTTC.